The 6 T cell receptor beta chains given below trace back to one sample, sequenced in a study of blood T cell repertoires in COVID-19. Generated by immunoSEQ multiplex PCR, the TCRdb table keeps only in-frame clones and is missing some. The sample yields approximately 200,000 clones, approximately 90% seen once. Sequenced: PBMCs or T cells enriched from blood (not recorded which). These receptors were obtained from a woman aged 18-29 years in a cohort exposed to, infected with or recovered from COVID-19 (not recorded which).

The V gene is TRBV6-5, the J gene TRBJ2-1; TRBD1 agrees at 8 bases. The ends lost 7 bases at V and 6 bases at J; junction bases unmatched: 8. Germline V gene lookup returns CDR1 MNHEY and CDR2 SVGAGI. CDR3 size: 14 residues. CDR3 loop: CASIGQGAGNEQFF. CDR3 sequence (DNA): TGTGCCAGCATTGGGCAGGGGGCCGGCAATGAGCAGTTCTTC.

This chain joins TRBV6-5 and TRBJ1-1; TRBD1 matches at 10 bases. V gave up 8 bases and J gave up 7 bases; unmatched junction bases: 7. Per the germline V gene, CDR1 is MNHEY and CDR2 is SVGAGI. CDR3 length: 13 amino acids. In DNA form, the CDR3 reads TGTGCCAGCGACGACAGGGGGCAGGTTGAAGCTTTCTTT. It specifies CASDDRGQVEAFF.

This clone was found a few times. The sample has other DNA sequences that encode this CDR3 too. The V gene is TRBV7-9, the J gene TRBJ1-5, with 7 bases that match TRBD1. The J segment lost 5 bases and the V segment lost 3 bases, leaving 1 base of the junction unmatched. The CDR3 spans 13 residues. Germline lookup yields CDR1 SEHNR and CDR2 FQNEAQ (reference sequence). DNA of the CDR3: TGTGCCAGCAGCTTTGACAGGGATCAGCCCCAGCATTTT. It specifies CASSFDRDQPQHF.

The rearrangement joins TRBV5-5 to TRBJ1-4; the D is unclear. V dropped 0 bases and J dropped 4 bases, with 7 bases sitting between them. The CDR3 spans 14 residues. The germline gives CDR1 SGHKS, CDR2 YYEKEE (reference sequence). CDR3 sequence (DNA): TGTGCCAGCAGCTTGGGACGGAGTAATGAAAAACTGTTTTTT. This translates into CASSLGRSNEKLFF.

This clone was counted between two and nine times. The chain links TRBV11-1 to TRBJ1-2; TRBD1 might be the D (5 bases). Germline V lookup: CDR1 SGHAT, CDR2 FQDESV (reference sequence). This CDR3 contains 14 residues. V was clipped by 0 bases and J by 6 bases, with 11 bases between them. The CDR3 loop is CASSLAQGVDGYTF. The CDR3 region has the DNA TGTGCCAGCAGCTTAGCGCAAGGGGTTGATGGCTACACCTTC. The full variable domain, its missing parts supplied by reference TRBV11-1 and TRBJ1-2, is EAEVAQSPRYKITEKSQAVAFWCDPISGHATLYWYRQILGQGPELLVQFQDESVVDDSQLPKDRFSAERLKGVDSTLKIQPAELGDSAMYLCASSLAQGVDGYTFGSGTRLTVV.

Concerning this clone: The same CDR3 also results from other DNA sequences found in this sample. V gene TRBV12-3 or TRBV12-4 combines with J gene TRBJ2-7, with D possibly TRBD2 on 5 matching bases. This CDR3 is built from 13 residues. V was pared by 0 bases and J by 4 bases, with 7 bases between. As DNA, the CDR3 is TGTGCCAGCAGTTTAGCGGGAGCGTACGAGCAGTACTTC. Amino acids: CASSLAGAYEQYF.